The clone carrying this T cell receptor beta chain was seen a few times. TCRdb ran MiXCR on the 5' RACE reads and lists one entry per CDR3 protein. The sample holds roughly 500,000 distinct CDR3 sequences, 15% to 20% seen once. The source of the sample is a study of T cells after yellow fever vaccination. The origin of this receptor is a man aged 30 to 45 who received the YFV17D yellow fever vaccine. The material sequenced was PBMCs, taken 15 days after the yellow fever booster vaccination.

CDR3 loop: CASSQGQGEYF. CDR3 sequence (DNA): TGTGCCAGCAGCCAAGGACAGGGGGAGTACTTC. The chain combines TRBV6-2 or TRBV6-3 with TRBJ2-4; 10 nucleotides line up with TRBD1. Looked up from germline, CDR1 is MNHEY and CDR2 is SVGEGT. The CDR3 runs 11 residues. Trimming took 6 bases from V and 14 from J; bases not matched to a gene: 4.